The entry below describes one TCR beta chain. What it recognizes is unknown. The sample originates from a study of cytomegalovirus exposure and HLA in healthy donors. Background on the study: In a later analysis, the 120 or so validation repertoires were reported to have used the same platform as the roughly 610 first-cohort repertoires.

Using immunoSEQ multiplex PCR, the repertoire was profiled, and TCRdb retains in-frame clones only, with some absent. Here the sample spans a few hundred thousand clones, roughly 85% being singletons. Study observations and caveats: The dataset shows that most TCR sequences were rare, while some public TCRs occurred in many donors. It was reported that the classifier diagnosed cytomegalovirus status with high specificity and sensitivity in both the original and validation cohorts. Researchers counted roughly 160 TCR beta chains as cytomegalovirus-associated.

CDR3 length equals 18 residues. Germline CDR1 reads SGHDN; CDR2 reads FVKESK. Germline trimming cut 1 base from V and 5 bases from J; bases unmatched to any gene: 9. Sequencing was carried out using PBMCs. The sequence was collected from a young woman in good health and CMV-seronegative. J is TRBJ2-3 and V is TRBV14, with 13 bases aligning to TRBD2. The CDR3 here is CASSQAILAGGVGDTQYF. CDR3 sequence (DNA): TGTGCCAGCAGCCAAGCGATACTAGCGGGAGGGGTCGGAGATACGCAGTATTTT.